The 2 T cell receptor beta chains given below trace back to one sample, sequenced in a study of cytomegalovirus exposure and HLA in healthy donors. PCR amplification relied on 60 Vbeta primers (plus 13 Jbeta primers). The repertoire was sequenced with immunoSEQ multiplex PCR; TCRdb's copy has only in-frame clones and lacks some. The table has roughly 200,000 clones, almost 70% seen once; the top ten hold around 2.6%. The sequencing sample was made of PBMCs. The origin of the receptors is a man in his forties or fifties in good health and CMV-seropositive.

This chain joins TRBV2 and TRBJ1-2; TRBD1 matches 7 bases. Losses at the gene ends were 8 bases for V and 4 bases for J; bases not matched to a gene: 10. The germline CDR1 and CDR2 sequences are SNHLY and FYNNEI. CDR3 length: 14 residues. CDR3 in amino acids: CASDPGTDFYGYTF. The CDR3 DNA reads TGTGCCAGCGACCCCGGGACAGATTTCTATGGCTACACCTTC.

The table lists this clone with a count of one. V gene TRBV14 combines with J gene TRBJ2-1, with D possibly being TRBD2 (6 bases). This CDR3 contains 14 residues. The V end was cut by 4 bases, the J end by 8 bases, with 15 bases between. From germline, CDR1 is SGHDN and CDR2 FVKESK. CDR3 sequence: CASSRTTNLDEQFF. Here the CDR3 DNA reads TGTGCCAGCAGCCGGACTACCAATTTGGATGAGCAGTTCTTC.